This paragraph reports one T cell receptor (beta chain). It has no known antigen specificity. There are no base qualities to consult, and no much larger clone falls within one base. The sample comes from a study of cytomegalovirus exposure and HLA in healthy donors (dated by TCRdb to 2015 to 2018). In terms of the full investigation: A later analysis indicated that the 120 or so validation repertoires were generated on the platform also employed for the roughly 730 repertoires of the first cohort. The study aimed to test whether cataloging public T cell receptors could reveal signatures of past pathogen exposure. Along with the roughly 700-subject first cohort, a separate validation cohort of over a hundred different subjects was used. The study combined high-throughput TCR immunosequencing, statistical association of individual TCRs with disease status, and machine learning to predict cytomegalovirus infection status.

Separate from the roughly 700-subject first cohort, the validation cohort of roughly 110 subjects was the group to which the donors belonged. Overall study results and their limits: The validation cohort had no HLA typing available for a later analysis, so co-occurrence within that cohort was assessed over all 120 or so repertoires. In vitro tests confirmed that a few of the cytomegalovirus-associated TCR beta chains recognize cytomegalovirus antigens. Across donors, most TCR sequences were observed very rarely, whereas some public TCRs were present in many individuals. The classifier was reported to diagnose cytomegalovirus status with high specificity and sensitivity in both the original cohort and the validation cohort. The study listed 150 to 200 TCR beta chains as associated with cytomegalovirus. It was suggested by the authors that the approach could potentially be generalized to other disease states and immunological phenotypes. Subsequent analysis determined that TCRs grouped into clusters in the first cohort also showed a tendency toward co-occurrence across the 130 or so validation repertoires, and 90% to 95% of cluster scores exceeded 0.

From the germline V gene, CDR1 is SGHTA and CDR2 is FQGNSA. The germline V and J ends show losses of 5 bases and 4 bases respectively, and no gene match explains 9 bases of the junction. The CDR3 has 15 amino acids, counting the end cysteine and phenylalanine. The only DNA kept is the CDR3, 45 bases in frame from the first base. The library was prepared using the immunoSEQ multiplex PCR assay. Per the authors' processing: A statistical classification framework was built to diagnose cytomegalovirus status from the catalog of TCR beta chain sequences. In its TCRdb copy, this immuneACCESS table keeps in-frame sequences only and misses some clones. Where compared with another copy, unresolved V genes explain less than half of these, and the others have no known cause. The D gene and trimming were derived from the DNA, and the V and J assignments and clone size from that table. The sample records about 200,000 clones, around 88% of which are singletons. In total, the top ten clones hold over 2.5% of the sample.

The sequence joins TRBV7-2 to TRBJ1-1; TRBD1 fits 8 bases in the junction. The sequenced sample was PBMCs. This TCR was sampled from a woman aged 18-29 years in good health and CMV-seronegative. The base sequence is TGTGCCAGCAGCCCATTGGGACAGGCGAGCACTGAAGCTTTCTTT. Its protein is CASSPLGQASTEAFF.